Below are 2 T cell receptor beta chains sequenced from a single sample in a study of cytomegalovirus exposure and HLA in healthy donors. PCR used 60 Vbeta primers and 13 Jbeta primers. Produced via immunoSEQ multiplex PCR; TCRdb's table is partial and in-frame only. Found here are around 87,000 clones, over 75% of them singletons; the top ten hold approximately 1.2%. Source material: PBMCs. These receptors were taken from a girl aged 2-10 years in good health and CMV-seropositive.

The chain recombines TRBV7-7 with TRBJ2-5; unclear D gene. The CDR3 extends over 15 amino acids. Germline CDR1 SSHAT, CDR2 FNYEAQ (reference sequence). The V gene lost 0 bases and the J gene lost 1 base, with 9 bases spanning the gap. The CDR3 sequence: CASSLARSFQETQYF. CDR3 DNA: TGTGCCAGCAGCTTAGCGCGTAGTTTCCAAGAGACCCAGTACTTC.

This CDR3 reads CASSEPGQANTEAFF. The CDR3 coding sequence is TGTGCCAGCAGCGAACCGGGACAGGCGAACACTGAAGCTTTCTTT. V usage is TRBV4-2 and J usage is TRBJ1-1; 8 bases fit TRBD1. Germline V gives CDR1 LGHNA, CDR2 YNFKEQ. The CDR3 consists of 15 residues. With V trimmed by 5 bases and J by 1 base, 6 bases remained unmatched.